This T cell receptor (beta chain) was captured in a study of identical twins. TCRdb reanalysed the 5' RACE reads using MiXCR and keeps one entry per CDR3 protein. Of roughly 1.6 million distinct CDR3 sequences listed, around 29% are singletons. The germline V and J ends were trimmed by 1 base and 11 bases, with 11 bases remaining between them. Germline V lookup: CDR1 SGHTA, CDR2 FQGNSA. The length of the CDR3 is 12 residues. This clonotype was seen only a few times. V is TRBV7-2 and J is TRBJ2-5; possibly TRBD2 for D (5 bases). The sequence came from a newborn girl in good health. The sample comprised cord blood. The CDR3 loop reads CASSLERAKQYF. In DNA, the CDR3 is TGTGCCAGCAGCTTAGAGAGGGCCAAACAGTACTTC.